Below are 27 T cell receptor beta chains sequenced from a single sample in a study of blood T cell repertoires in COVID-19. TCRdb's copy holds only in-frame clones and misses some; the assay was immunoSEQ multiplex PCR. The data show around 92,000 clones, with 75% to 85% seen just once and around 27% held by the top ten. Material for sequencing was peripheral blood. Receptors originate from a woman older than 75 with acute or convalescent COVID-19.

V gene TRBV29-1 combines with J gene TRBJ2-5; D is perhaps TRBD2 (6 bases). This CDR3 region has 16 residues. V was cut by 1 base and J by 4 bases, with 19 bases left in between. Germline V gene data show CDR1 as SQVTM and CDR2 as ANQGSEA. In DNA form, the CDR3 reads TGCAGCGTTGAAGTATCGGGACTCCCCTGGGGAGAGACCCAGTACTTC. It specifies CSVEVSGLPWGETQYF. Full variable domain (missing parts from reference TRBV29-1 and TRBJ2-5): SAVISQKPSRDICQRGTSLTIQCQVDSQVTMMFWYRQQPGQSLTLIATANQGSEATYESGFVIDKFPISRPNLTFSTLTVSNMSPEDSSIYLCSVEVSGLPWGETQYFGPGTRLLVL.

V and J are TRBV27 and TRBJ1-6; 7 bases fit TRBD1. V lost 0 bases and J lost 9; bases outside the gene matches: 11. The CDR3 extends over 17 amino acids. Germline V gene lookup returns CDR1 MNHEY and CDR2 SMNVEV (reference sequence). CDR3 bases: TGTGCCAGCAGTTTATCGCAGACAGGGTCTTTTGGTTCACCCCTCCACTTT. The encoded protein is CASSLSQTGSFGSPLHF.

The chain carries TRBV7-6 and TRBJ2-7, with D perhaps TRBD1 (6 bases). The V gene's germline CDR1 is SGHVS and CDR2 FNYEAQ. Trimming cost V 3 bases and J 2 bases, with 14 bases left between them. This CDR3 has 15 amino acids. This CDR3 is CASSLGDRNPYEQYF. DNA of the CDR3: TGTGCCAGCAGCTTGGGTGACAGGAACCCCTACGAGCAGTACTTC. Complete variable domain (other parts from reference TRBV7-6 and TRBJ2-7): GAGVSQSPRYKVTKRGQDVALRCDPISGHVSLYWYRQALGQGPEFLTYFNYEAQQDKSGLPNDRFSAERPEGSISTLTIQRTEQRDSAMYRCASSLGDRNPYEQYFGPGTRLTVT.

V usage is TRBV13 and J usage is TRBJ2-3, with D maybe TRBD2 (5 bases). Trimming removed 0 bases from V and 4 bases from J, with 5 bases in between. Germline V gene sequence: CDR1 PRHDT, CDR2 FYEKMQ (reference sequence). The CDR3 has 13 amino acids. The CDR3 nucleotides read TGTGCCAGCAGCTTAGGGAGGGCAGATACGCAGTATTTT. Residues: CASSLGRADTQYF.

The chain recombines TRBV18 with TRBJ2-3; D ambiguous. The CDR3 sequence is 14 residues long. Germline lookup yields CDR1 KGHSH and CDR2 LQKENI. V lost 6 bases and J 5 bases, leaving 15 bases between the germline ends. The CDR3 is CASSLREAVDTQYF. The CDR3 DNA reads TGTGCCAGCTCCCTTCGAGAGGCAGTAGATACGCAGTATTTT.

The rearrangement uses TRBV4-1 and TRBJ2-3; 8 positions match TRBD2. Germline CDR1 reads MGHRA; CDR2 reads YSYEKL. The ends lost 0 bases at V and 4 bases at J; junction bases unmatched: 3. This CDR3 region has 15 residues. The CDR3 protein is CASSQERGASDTQYF. CDR3 coding DNA: TGCGCCAGCAGCCAAGAGCGGGGGGCATCAGATACGCAGTATTTT.

The CDR3 nucleotides are TGTGCCAGCAGCGCCGCCGGGACTAGCATACATGAGCAGTTCTTC. Its translation: CASSAAGTSIHEQFF. This chain links TRBV5-4 with TRBJ2-1; 9 bases agree with TRBD2. V trimming: 4 bases; J trimming: 8 bases; junction bases outside the gene matches: 10. This CDR3 contains 15 residues. Germline values: CDR1 SGHNT, CDR2 YYREEE (reference sequence). Drawing the rest from reference TRBV5-4 and TRBJ2-1, the complete variable domain is ETGVTQSPTHLIKTRGQQVTLRCSSQSGHNTVSWYQQALGQGPQFIFQYYREEENGRGNFPPRFSGLQFPNYSSELNVNALELDDSALYLCASSAAGTSIHEQFFGPGTRLTVL.

This chain joins TRBV5-1 and TRBJ2-3; 14 bases are a match to TRBD2. Germline values: CDR1 SGHRS, CDR2 YFSETQ. CDR3 length: 17 residues. The J segment lost 4 bases and the V segment lost 2 bases, leaving 6 bases of the junction unmatched. The CDR3, as DNA: TGCGCCAGCAGCTTTCAGGGACTAGCGGGAGCGGCAGATACGCAGTATTTT. This gives the protein CASSFQGLAGAADTQYF.

V and J are TRBV3-1 (or the pseudogene TRBV3-2) and TRBJ1-5; D possibly corresponds to TRBD1 (5 bases). The length of the CDR3 is 16 residues. CDR1 is LGHDT and CDR2 is YNNKEL in the germline V gene (reference sequence). The V end was cut by 0 bases, the J end by 0 bases, with 9 bases between. The CDR3: CASSQDGGSSNQPQHF. Written as DNA, the CDR3 is TGTGCCAGCAGCCAAGATGGGGGGAGTAGCAATCAGCCCCAGCATTTT.

This clone appeared once. This rearrangement joins TRBV18 to TRBJ1-6; tentatively, D is TRBD1 (6 bases). Trimming shortened V by 3 bases and J by 8 bases, and 14 bases separated the two germline ends. The CDR3 contains 15 residues. CDR1 and CDR2 (germline): KGHSH, LQKENI. Written as DNA, the CDR3 is TGTGCCAGCTCACCGGGTGGAGGGGGGGATTCACCCCTCCACTTT. The encoded protein is CASSPGGGGDSPLHF.

The genes are TRBV19 and TRBJ2-7; D might be TRBD1 (5 bases). The germline gives CDR1 LNHDA, CDR2 SQIVND (reference sequence). V gave up 5 bases and J gave up 3 bases, with 8 bases separating them. CDR3 length: 12 amino acids. CDR3 DNA sequence: TGTGCCAGTAGTGCCGACAGCTACGAGCAGTACTTC. As protein: CASSADSYEQYF.

The V gene is TRBV19, the J gene TRBJ2-1; no clear D. The CDR3 loop spans 11 amino acids. Trimming pared 8 bases from V and 4 bases from J, leaving 6 bases between. CDR1 LNHDA and CDR2 SQIVND come from the germline V gene (reference sequence). CDR3 residues: CASSRYNEQFF. CDR3 DNA: TGTGCCAGTTCTAGGTACAATGAGCAGTTCTTC. The full variable domain, rest sourced from reference TRBV19 and TRBJ2-1, is DGGITQSPKYLFRKEGQNVTLSCEQNLNHDAMYWYRQDPGQGLRLIYYSQIVNDFQKGDIAEGYSVSREKKESFPLTVTSAQKNPTAFYLCASSRYNEQFFGPGTRLTVL.

J is TRBJ2-7 and V is TRBV29-1, with D unresolved. The CDR3 is 12 residues long. V dropped 4 bases and J dropped 2 bases, with 9 bases sitting between them. Germline V gene sequence: CDR1 SQVTM, CDR2 ANQGSEA. The CDR3 region is CSVGTHTYEQYF. CDR3 coding DNA: TGCAGCGTTGGTACACATACCTACGAGCAGTACTTC.

The CDR3, as DNA: TGTGCCAGTCGCGCCTTGTACCAAGAGACCCAGTACTTC. Translation gives CASRALYQETQYF. V is TRBV19 and J is TRBJ2-5; no firm D call. This CDR3 contains 13 residues. V was cut by 8 bases and J by 0 bases, with 10 bases left in between. Germline loops: CDR1 LNHDA, CDR2 SQIVND (reference sequence).

The chain carries TRBV19 and TRBJ2-1; the match to TRBD1 covers 8 bases. The germline V gene encodes CDR1 LNHDA and CDR2 SQIVND (reference sequence). J was trimmed by 3 bases and V by 3 bases; bases with no gene match: 4. This CDR3 region has 15 residues. The CDR3 loop reads CASSIRTGFYNEQFF. As DNA, the CDR3 is TGTGCCAGTAGTATCCGGACAGGGTTCTACAATGAGCAGTTCTTC.

V and J are TRBV18 and TRBJ2-1; 8 bases line up with TRBD2. In germline, CDR1 is KGHSH, CDR2 LQKENI. The V segment lost 1 base and the J segment 3 bases; nucleotides outside the gene matches: 2. This CDR3 has 15 residues. CDR3 sequence reads: CASSPQREFYNEQFF. Written as DNA, the CDR3 is TGTGCCAGCTCACCACAGCGGGAGTTCTACAATGAGCAGTTCTTC.

The gene calls are TRBV29-1 and TRBJ2-1; D is undetermined. This CDR3 region has 11 residues. Trimming took 3 bases from V and 4 from J, leaving 4 bases between them. The germline V gene has CDR1 SQVTM and CDR2 ANQGSEA. The CDR3 reads CSVDSYNEQFF. The DNA of the CDR3 is TGCAGCGTTGACTCGTACAATGAGCAGTTCTTC.

V and J are TRBV4-2 and TRBJ2-7; D ambiguous. Looked up from germline, CDR1 is LGHNA and CDR2 is YNFKEQ. V was clipped by 0 bases and J by 2 bases, with 8 bases between them. CDR3 length: 14 residues. CDR3 amino acids: CASSQESYTYEQYF. As DNA, the CDR3 is TGTGCCAGCAGCCAAGAGTCTTATACCTACGAGCAGTACTTC.

The V call is TRBV29-1, the J call TRBJ2-7; possible D gene TRBD1, 6 bases. V lost 5 bases and J 2 bases, leaving 10 bases between the germline ends. This CDR3 has 12 residues. CDR1 is SQVTM and CDR2 is ANQGSEA in the germline V gene. CDR3 sequence: CSVRQAPYEQYF. As DNA, the CDR3 is TGCAGCGTTCGACAGGCTCCCTACGAGCAGTACTTC.

The rearrangement joins TRBV5-1 to TRBJ1-1; a possible D gene is TRBD1 (6 bases). The CDR3 sequence is 15 residues long. V was pared by 6 bases and J by 4 bases, with 19 bases between. The germline V gene has CDR1 SGHRS and CDR2 YFSETQ. The CDR3 is CASTQGPRGSTEAFF. In nucleotides, the CDR3 is TGCGCCAGCACCCAGGGGCCCCGTGGTAGCACTGAAGCTTTCTTT.

The CDR3 region is CASSQDVGQVETQYF. The CDR3 nucleotides are TGTGCCAGCAGCCAAGACGTGGGACAGGTAGAGACCCAGTACTTC. The V and J genes are TRBV3-1 (or the pseudogene TRBV3-2) and TRBJ2-5; 8 bases map to TRBD1. CDR1 and CDR2 from the germline V gene are LGHDT and YNNKEL (reference sequence). This CDR3 has 15 amino acids. The J segment lost 4 bases and the V segment lost 0 bases, leaving 4 bases of the junction unmatched.

This clone was found a few times. This chain joins TRBV7-9 and TRBJ2-5; D might be TRBD2 (5 bases). V was trimmed by 3 bases and J by 2 bases, leaving 10 bases between them. Germline CDR1 reads SEHNR; CDR2 reads FQNEAQ (reference sequence). The CDR3 contains 14 residues. The CDR3 nucleotides are TGTGCCAGCAGCTTTGAGGGAAGGCAAGAGACCCAGTACTTC. This translates into CASSFEGRQETQYF.

The V and J genes are TRBV5-1 and TRBJ2-7, with TRBD1 identical over 8 bases. Germline V CDR1 and CDR2: SGHRS, YFSETQ. J was trimmed by 1 base and V by 4 bases; bases with no gene match: 10. This CDR3 contains 16 residues. CDR3 loop: CASSISTGVASYEQYF. The CDR3 nucleotides read TGCGCCAGCAGCATCTCGACAGGGGTTGCATCCTACGAGCAGTACTTC. Supplemented by reference TRBV5-1 and TRBJ2-7, the full variable domain reads KAGVTQTPRYLIKTRGQQVTLSCSPISGHRSVSWYQQTPGQGLQFLFEYFSETQRNKGNFPGRFSGRQFSNSRSEMNVSTLELGDSALYLCASSISTGVASYEQYFGPGTRLTVT.

The chain uses TRBV28 and TRBJ2-2, with 7 bases lining up with TRBD2. This CDR3 is 17 amino acids long. CDR1 and CDR2 from the germline V gene are MDHEN and SYDVKM. The trim removed 0 bases at V and 0 bases at J, leaving 4 bases unmatched. The CDR3 DNA reads TGTGCCAGCAGTTTATGGACCAGCGGGACGAACACCGGGGAGCTGTTTTTT. This translates into CASSLWTSGTNTGELFF.

J is TRBJ2-3 and V is TRBV6-2 or TRBV6-3; 9 bases agree with TRBD1. Losses at the gene ends were 5 bases for V and 4 bases for J; bases not matched to a gene: 4. CDR1 and CDR2 from the germline V gene are MNHEY and SVGEGT. The CDR3 runs 14 residues. The CDR3 DNA reads as TGTGCCAGCAGTAAGGGACAGGGTCCAGATACGCAGTATTTT. It encodes CASSKGQGPDTQYF.

The CDR3 DNA is TGTGCCAGCAGCCCTTTGGCGGGCTACACAGATACGCAGTATTTT. Translating it yields CASSPLAGYTDTQYF. V gene TRBV7-9 combines with J gene TRBJ2-3; D may be TRBD2 (5 bases). The CDR3 length is 15 residues. Trimming shortened V by 5 bases and J by 2 bases, and 14 bases separated the two germline ends. In germline, CDR1 is SEHNR, CDR2 FQNEAQ (reference sequence).

This chain links TRBV4-1 with TRBJ2-1, with a weak D call TRBD2 (5 bases). V gave up 4 bases and J gave up 4 bases, with 17 bases separating them. CDR1 and CDR2 (germline): MGHRA, YSYEKL. This CDR3 contains 16 residues. CDR3 sequence reads: CASSPDSLQIYNEQFF. In DNA form, the CDR3 reads TGCGCCAGCAGCCCGGACTCCCTCCAGATTTACAATGAGCAGTTCTTC.